Described below is a single TCR beta chain sequence and its context. These data are taken from a study of blood T cell repertoires in COVID-19. Clones were read by immunoSEQ multiplex PCR, and TCRdb kept only the in-frame ones, dropping some. This table has approximately 260,000 clones, 85% to 95% appearing once. What was sequenced was PBMCs or T cells enriched from blood (not recorded which). The source is a woman aged 18-29 years who had recovered from COVID-19.

The CDR3 DNA is TGTGCCAGCTCAGAGCTGGGAGTGGACGATACGCAGTATTTT. Translation: CASSELGVDDTQYF. J is TRBJ2-3 and V is TRBV18, with D possibly being TRBD2 (5 bases). The CDR3 spans 14 residues. Germline-derived CDR1 and CDR2 are KGHSH and LQKENI. Trimming left V 5 bases short and J 6 bases short, with 15 bases between.